Shown below are 25 T cell receptor beta chains from a single sample sequenced in a study of OX40 agonist ivuxolimab in advanced cancers. Assay used: immunoSEQ multiplex PCR; TCRdb lists only in-frame clones, some missing. The sample shows roughly 91,000 clones, approximately 94% of them seen only once. The input for sequencing was CD4+ or CD8+ T cells sorted from blood, taken in a trial of the OX40 agonist ivuxolimab. All receptors come from an adult with an advanced solid tumor such as melanoma, head and neck, liver or kidney cancer.

The V gene is TRBV6-1, the J gene TRBJ1-2, with D possibly matching TRBD1 (5 bases). Trimming removed 5 bases at V and 0 bases at J, with 13 bases between. The length of the CDR3 is 15 residues. Germline CDR1 is MNHNS and CDR2 is SASEGT. CDR3 region: CASSQGTEANYGYTF. In DNA form, the CDR3 reads TGTGCCAGCAGTCAAGGGACCGAAGCTAACTATGGCTACACCTTC.

This sequence joins TRBV9 and TRBJ2-3, with a possible D match to TRBD2 (6 bases). The V gene lost 0 bases and the J gene lost 1 base, with 9 bases spanning the gap. Looked up from germline, CDR1 is SGDLS and CDR2 is YYNGEE. This CDR3 contains 15 residues. This CDR3 reads CASSVAGVGTDTQYF. The CDR3 coding sequence is TGTGCCAGCAGCGTAGCGGGGGTGGGCACAGATACGCAGTATTTT.

The V call is TRBV9, the J call TRBJ2-5; 7 nucleotides align to TRBD2. The DNA end lines up better with TRBJ2-7; the J call may be wrong. Germline V gene data show CDR1 as SGDLS and CDR2 as YYNGEE. The CDR3 sequence is 17 residues long. The CDR3 here is CASSPREELWEFHEQYF. CDR3 nucleotide sequence: TGTGCCAGCAGCCCTCGGGAGGAGCTCTGGGAATTCCACGAGCAGTACTTC.

Concerning this clone itself: A much larger clone lies one base from this, so it may be a read error. This chain links TRBV5-1 with TRBJ2-2; D may match TRBD1 or TRBD2 (5 bases each). The CDR3 loop spans 15 amino acids. Trimming left V 5 bases short and J 5 bases short, with 16 bases between. CDR1 and CDR2 (germline): SGHRS, YFSETQ. CDR3 DNA sequence: TGCGCCAGCAGTCCCGGGCAGGGAGAGACCGGGGAGCTGTTTTTT. Protein sequence: CASSPGQGETGELFF.

V is TRBV5-5 and J is TRBJ2-7; D is unresolved. The germline gives CDR1 SGHKS, CDR2 YYEKEE (reference sequence). Deletions cut 4 bases from V and 3 bases from J, with 5 bases between. CDR3 length: 11 residues. This chain's CDR3 is CASSPGYEQYF. In DNA form, the CDR3 reads TGTGCCAGCAGCCCGGGCTACGAGCAGTACTTC.

This clone showed up just a few times. The chain carries TRBV6-6 and TRBJ2-7, with no clear D. There are 12 residues in the CDR3. Germline V gives CDR1 MNHNY, CDR2 SVGAGI (reference sequence). Trimming pared 0 bases from V and 3 bases from J, leaving 3 bases between. The CDR3 reads CASSYSNYEQYF. The CDR3 nucleotides are TGTGCCAGCAGTTACTCGAACTACGAGCAGTACTTC.

This chain uses TRBV5-8 with TRBJ2-3, with 8 bases identical to TRBD2. The CDR3 extends over 15 amino acids. Germline V gives CDR1 SGHTS, CDR2 YDEGEE. J lost 4 bases, V lost 2 bases, and 6 bases had no gene match. The CDR3 DNA sequence: TGTGCCAGCAGCTTTTTCCAGACTAGCGCAGATACGCAGTATTTT. Its protein product is CASSFFQTSADTQYF.

In this sample, this clone turned up once. The chain combines TRBV5-8 with TRBJ1-1; the match to TRBD1 covers 9 bases. Germline V gene lookup returns CDR1 SGHTS and CDR2 YDEGEE. The V gene end was trimmed by 3 bases and the J gene end by 1 base; junction bases not matched to a gene: 10. This CDR3 region has 17 residues. CDR3 in DNA: TGTGCCAGCAGCTCTACTTGGGGGGACAGGGCGAACACTGAAGCTTTCTTT. This encodes CASSSTWGDRANTEAFF. Full variable domain (outside the CDR3, taken from reference TRBV5-8 and TRBJ1-1): EAGVTQSPTHLIKTRGQQATLRCSPISGHTSVYWYQQALGLGLQFLLWYDEGEERNRGNFPPRFSGRQFPNYSSELNVNALELEDSALYLCASSSTWGDRANTEAFFGQGTRLTVV.

CDR3 region: CASPAHRGYEQYF. The CDR3 bases are TGTGCCAGCCCTGCTCACAGGGGGTACGAGCAGTACTTC. This chain uses TRBV6-4 with TRBJ2-7, with 8 nucleotides matching TRBD1. Germline CDR1 reads MRHNA; CDR2 reads SNTAGT. After removal of 8 bases from V and 4 bases from J, the junction contained 7 bases not matched to a gene. The length of the CDR3 is 13 residues.

Turning to this clone: A junction boundary mismatches the germline segment, possibly from a read error. The genes are TRBV6-1 and TRBJ2-5; D might be TRBD1 or TRBD2, each matching 5 bases. Germline loops: CDR1 MNHNS, CDR2 SASEGT. The CDR3 runs 12 residues. The CDR3: CASSEPGPEVNF. As DNA, the CDR3 is TGTGCCAGCAGTGAACCGGGACCGGAGGTAAACTTC.

This chain uses TRBV10-2 with TRBJ2-3, with TRBD2 identical over 12 bases. This CDR3 has 16 residues. The junction had 5 bases not matched to a gene; V was cut back by 3 bases and J by 4 bases. From germline, CDR1 is WSHSY and CDR2 SAAADI. The chain's CDR3 is CASSDWTSGVADTQYF. The CDR3 DNA reads as TGCGCCAGCAGTGATTGGACTAGCGGGGTCGCAGATACGCAGTATTTT.

V gene TRBV19 combines with J gene TRBJ1-6; D remains ambiguous. The CDR3 contains 14 residues. Trimming took off 3 bases at V and 10 bases at J, with 13 bases between the two ends. The germline gives CDR1 LNHDA, CDR2 SQIVND (reference sequence). CDR3 nucleotides: TGTGCCAGTAGTATCAGGTCTTTGGAGTCACCCCTCCACTTT. This encodes CASSIRSLESPLHF.

The chain recombines TRBV6-6 with TRBJ1-2; no reliable D call. This CDR3 has 15 residues. Deletions cut 5 bases from V and 0 bases from J, with 13 bases between. Germline values: CDR1 MNHNY, CDR2 SVGAGI (reference sequence). The DNA for the CDR3 is TGTGCCAGCAGTCGGACCGCCACTTCTAACTATGGCTACACCTTC. Translation gives CASSRTATSNYGYTF.

V and J are TRBV7-8 and TRBJ1-2; tentatively, D is TRBD1 (6 bases). Trimming cost V 5 bases and J 8 bases, with 18 bases left between them. CDR1 and CDR2 (germline): SGHVS, FQNEAQ. The CDR3 sequence is 14 residues long. CDR3 sequence: CASSPLGGAGGYTF. The CDR3 DNA reads TGTGCCAGCAGCCCCCTAGGGGGGGCAGGGGGCTACACCTTC.

The chain combines TRBV5-6 with TRBJ1-1; D is uncertain. The CDR3 runs 14 residues. Germline CDR1 is SGHDT and CDR2 is YYEEEE. The V end was cut by 4 bases, the J end by 3 bases, with 13 bases between. This chain's CDR3 is CASSHPDGDTEAFF. Written as DNA, the CDR3 is TGTGCCAGCAGCCACCCGGACGGTGACACTGAAGCTTTCTTT. Looking up the rest from reference TRBV5-6 and TRBJ1-1 gives the full variable domain: DAGVTQSPTHLIKTRGQQVTLRCSPKSGHDTVSWYQQALGQGPQFIFQYYEEEERQRGNFPDRFSGHQFPNYSSELNVNALLLGDSALYLCASSHPDGDTEAFFGQGTRLTVV.

The chain carries TRBV9 and TRBJ1-5; D is uncertain. Trimming pared 4 bases from V and 2 bases from J, leaving 7 bases between. In germline, CDR1 is SGDLS, CDR2 YYNGEE. There are 13 residues in the CDR3. This chain's CDR3 is CASSSQGNQPQHF. The CDR3 nucleotides are TGTGCCAGCAGCTCCCAAGGCAATCAGCCCCAGCATTTT.

This sequence joins TRBV28 and TRBJ1-2; maybe TRBD1 (5 bases). The V end lost 5 bases, the J end lost 4 bases, and 14 bases lay between the germline ends. CDR3 size: 14 residues. CDR1 is MDHEN and CDR2 is SYDVKM in the germline V gene. The DNA for the CDR3 is TGTGCCAGCAGTCGCGAAATGGGGGGCTATGGCTACACCTTC. Its protein is CASSREMGGYGYTF.

This sequence joins TRBV27 and TRBJ2-1; no definite D call. CDR3 length: 11 residues. Germline V lookup: CDR1 MNHEY, CDR2 SMNVEV (reference sequence). Trimming cost V 8 bases and J 6 bases, with 8 bases left between them. The CDR3 region has the DNA TGTGCCAGCCTTGACCGCAATGAGCAGTTCTTC. This gives the protein CASLDRNEQFF.

The CDR3 bases are TGTGCCATCAGTGAGTTGGTAGCGGGAGCGGAGGAGACCCAGTACTTC. Translation gives CAISELVAGAEETQYF. The rearrangement joins TRBV10-3 to TRBJ2-5, with TRBD2 matching 9 bases. V shed 1 base, J shed 5 bases, and the junction held 8 bases outside the gene matches. Germline values: CDR1 ENHRY, CDR2 SYGVKD. CDR3 length equals 16 residues.

V usage is TRBV19 and J usage is TRBJ2-7; 10 bases fit TRBD1. The CDR3 is made up of 15 amino acids. The germline V gene encodes CDR1 LNHDA and CDR2 SQIVND (reference sequence). Germline trimming cut 5 bases from V and 4 bases from J; bases unmatched to any gene: 8. The CDR3 region has the DNA TGTGCCAGTAGTTTCGGGACAGGGGATTGGTACGAGCAGTACTTC. Amino acids: CASSFGTGDWYEQYF.

The CDR3 is CASRSKEGTYYEQYF. DNA of the CDR3: TGTGCCAGCAGGTCGAAGGAGGGGACCTACTACGAGCAGTACTTC. J is TRBJ2-7 and V is TRBV2, with D maybe TRBD2 (6 bases). Germline CDR1 and CDR2: SNHLY and FYNNEI. The CDR3 totals 15 residues. The ends were cut back, 6 bases at V and 3 bases at J, with 18 bases in the middle.

The genes are TRBV6-1 and TRBJ2-7; no reliable D call. This CDR3 has 12 amino acids. Germline V gives CDR1 MNHNS, CDR2 SASEGT. Trimming left V 6 bases short and J 0 bases short, with 6 bases between. CDR3 loop: CASRAPSYEQYF. The CDR3, as DNA: TGTGCCAGCAGAGCCCCCTCCTACGAGCAGTACTTC.

The chain couples TRBV4-1 to TRBJ1-6, with TRBD1 as a possible D gene (5 bases). The CDR3 is 15 amino acids. Germline V lookup: CDR1 MGHRA, CDR2 YSYEKL. Trimming left V 2 bases short and J 8 bases short, with 13 bases between. The CDR3 nucleotides read TGCGCCAGCAGCCAACCGACAGTGACTCATTCACCCCTCCACTTT. The encoded protein is CASSQPTVTHSPLHF.

The CDR3 sequence is CASSQYTGGTGELFF. The CDR3 coding sequence is TGTGCCAGCAGCCAATACACAGGGGGCACCGGGGAGCTGTTTTTT. V is TRBV4-2 and J is TRBJ2-2; 8 bases fit TRBD1. The CDR3 spans 15 residues. The V gene end was trimmed by 2 bases and the J gene end by 4 bases; junction bases not matched to a gene: 3. In germline, CDR1 is LGHNA, CDR2 YNFKEQ.

The V and J genes are TRBV5-4 and TRBJ2-7; D is possibly TRBD2 (5 bases). The V end lost 3 bases, the J end lost 2 bases, and 12 bases lay between the germline ends. The germline V gene has CDR1 SGHNT and CDR2 YYREEE (reference sequence). This CDR3 has 14 residues. The CDR3 loop reads CASSWERGTYEQYF. The CDR3 coding sequence is TGTGCCAGCAGCTGGGAACGGGGAACCTACGAGCAGTACTTC. The full variable domain, in which reference TRBV5-4 and TRBJ2-7 provide the parts outside the CDR3, is ETGVTQSPTHLIKTRGQQVTLRCSSQSGHNTVSWYQQALGQGPQFIFQYYREEENGRGNFPPRFSGLQFPNYSSELNVNALELDDSALYLCASSWERGTYEQYFGPGTRLTVT.